The clone carrying this TCR beta chain was observed a handful of times. These data belong to a study of pediatric ulcerative colitis. During colonoscopy, one to two rectal pinch biopsies were collected. Some clones are missing from TCRdb's copy, which holds only in-frame ones; the method was immunoSEQ multiplex PCR. The repertoire consists of 23,000 or so clones, with about 71% occurring once and the leading ten covering 15% to 18%. V was cut by 6 bases and J by 10 bases, with 18 bases left in between. The CDR3 runs to 13 residues. Germline lookup yields CDR1 MNHNS and CDR2 SASEGT. This TCR derives from a boy younger than 18 with severe ulcerative colitis. This chain joins TRBV6-1 and TRBJ1-1; possible D gene TRBD1, 5 bases. The sequenced sample was gut tissue. The CDR3 loop is CASSSGLMQGAFF. The CDR3 nucleotides are TGTGCCAGCAGCTCGGGACTGATGCAGGGAGCTTTCTTT.